A selection of T cell receptor beta chains follows, all from one sample in a study of response to subunit inactivated influenza vaccine. TCRdb called the RT-PCR reads again in MiXCR, with one record for every CDR3 protein. The table lists around 300,000 distinct CDR3 sequences, roughly 22% of them singletons. The source material was PBMCs from blood, sampled less than 22 months after vaccination. All receptors derive from a man between 50 and 75 years old who received an inactivated influenza vaccine. Both conserved end residues are part of each CDR3. Each record gives: V gene, clone size, J gene, D gene, CDR3 protein, CDR3 DNA. A D gene is named only where the DNA matches it firmly. Some rows mark clone size as missing; the rest say once, few, many or name a class of expanded clone.

>TRBV19|-|TRBJ1-1|-
CASSIGSLNTEAFF
TGTGCCAGTAGTATCGGGAGCTTGAACACTGAAGCTTTCTTT
>TRBV5-1|few|TRBJ1-1|TRBD1
CASSLGQGANTEAFF
TGCGCCAGCAGCTTGGGACAGGGTGCAAACACTGAAGCTTTCTTT
>TRBV5-8|-|TRBJ1-1|-
CAGSLRTRQSTEAFF
TGTGCCGGCAGTTTGAGGACCCGGCAGAGCACTGAAGCTTTCTTT
>TRBV10-2|-|TRBJ1-3|TRBD1
CASKAVQGVGNTIYF
TGCGCCAGCAAAGCGGTTCAGGGGGTTGGAAACACCATATATTTT
>TRBV15|-|TRBJ2-1|-
CATSRDTQSEIIYNEQFF
TGTGCCACCAGCAGAGATACGCAGAGCGAGATAATTTACAATGAGCAGTTCTTC
>TRBV12-3/TRBV12-4|few|TRBJ1-5|-
CASSLGGPRDGFPQHF
TGTGCCAGCAGTTTAGGGGGCCCAAGGGATGGTTTCCCCCAGCATTTT
>TRBV20-1|-|TRBJ1-5|-
CSALRQSKEPQHF
TGCAGTGCTTTACGACAGTCAAAAGAGCCCCAGCATTTT
>TRBV15|-|TRBJ1-6|-
CATSPRDSYYNSPLHF
TGTGCCACCAGCCCCCGGGACTCCTACTATAATTCACCCCTCCACTTT
>TRBV12-3/TRBV12-4|-|TRBJ1-5|TRBD1
CASSRDRESHQPQHF
TGTGCCAGCAGCAGGGACAGGGAATCGCATCAGCCCCAGCATTTT
>TRBV11-2|few|TRBJ2-5|TRBD1
CASSLYRDSQETQYF
TGTGCCAGCAGCTTATATAGGGACAGTCAAGAGACCCAGTACTTC
>TRBV7-2|-|TRBJ2-5|-
CASSLGSQGFGETQYF
TGTGCCAGCAGCTTAGGTAGCCAGGGTTTTGGAGAGACCCAGTACTTC
>TRBV10-2|-|TRBJ2-5|-
CASSLGRETQYF
TGCGCCAGCAGTCTGGGTAGAGAGACCCAGTACTTC
>TRBV11-2|many|TRBJ2-7|-
CASSVSYEQYF
TGTGCCAGCAGCGTCTCCTACGAGCAGTACTTC
>TRBV6-4|-|TRBJ2-1|-
CASSDSYPFYNEQFF
TGTGCCAGCAGTGACTCCTATCCGTTCTACAATGAGCAGTTCTTC
>TRBV11-2|few|TRBJ1-2|TRBD1
CASSSQGASGRGSYGYTF
TGTGCCAGCAGCTCACAGGGGGCGTCGGGAAGGGGTTCCTATGGCTACACCTTC
>TRBV6-5|-|TRBJ2-5|TRBD2
CASSSPSGSQETQYF
TGTGCCAGCAGTTCTCCTAGCGGGAGCCAAGAGACCCAGTACTTC
>TRBV20-1|-|TRBJ1-4|-
CSASWDLMNEKLFF
TGCAGTGCTAGCTGGGACCTAATGAATGAAAAACTGTTTTTT
>TRBV25-1|-|TRBJ2-5|-
CASRSSGETQYF
TGTGCCAGCAGAAGCTCAGGGGAGACCCAGTACTTC
>TRBV7-2|few|TRBJ2-7|-
CASSFGITTAQYEQYF
TGTGCCAGCAGCTTTGGGATTACGACAGCCCAGTACGAGCAGTACTTC
>TRBV20-1|few|TRBJ1-2|-
CSASVRPSMRYTF
TGCAGTGCTAGCGTGCGGCCCTCGATGAGGTACACCTTC
>TRBV20-1|many|TRBJ1-6|TRBD1
CSARATGEYSPLHF
TGCAGTGCTAGAGCGACAGGGGAGTATTCACCCCTCCACTTT
>TRBV7-2|-|TRBJ1-5|TRBD1
CASSRGTGANQPQHF
TGTGCCAGCAGCAGGGGGACAGGGGCCAATCAGCCCCAGCATTTT
>TRBV6-1|-|TRBJ1-5|-
CASSLTRTHSNQPQHF
TGTGCCAGCAGCCTGACCCGCACCCATAGCAATCAGCCCCAGCATTTT
>TRBV29-1|few|TRBJ1-5|TRBD1
CSVGQGENQPQHF
TGCAGCGTCGGACAGGGGGAGAATCAGCCCCAGCATTTT
>TRBV4-1|few|TRBJ2-5|-
CASSQEPYREQETQYF
TGCGCCAGCAGCCAAGAGCCCTACAGGGAGCAAGAGACCCAGTACTTC
>TRBV30|few|TRBJ2-7|TRBD2
CAWSVIEGISGSYEQYF
TGTGCCTGGAGTGTCATCGAGGGGATTAGCGGGAGTTACGAGCAGTACTTC
>TRBV30|few|TRBJ2-1|TRBD1
CAWTTGGAGNEQFF
TGTGCCTGGACGACAGGGGGCGCTGGCAATGAGCAGTTCTTC
>TRBV3-1|few|TRBJ2-1|-
CASSQAGVTWGPYNEQFF
TGTGCCAGCAGCCAAGCGGGAGTAACGTGGGGGCCCTACAATGAGCAGTTCTTC
>TRBV30|-|TRBJ1-6|-
CAWTTLGSNNSPLHF
TGTGCCTGGACCACCCTGGGGAGTAACAATTCACCCCTCCACTTT
>TRBV10-3|few|TRBJ2-2|-
CAISRRAGGELFF
TGTGCCATCAGTCGCAGGGCCGGCGGGGAGCTGTTTTTT
>TRBV30|many|TRBJ1-5|-
CAWSPGWAQPQHF
TGTGCCTGGAGCCCAGGGTGGGCTCAGCCCCAGCATTTT
>TRBV5-1|-|TRBJ2-3|-
CASSPLGTRGTDTQYF
TGCGCCAGCAGCCCGCTAGGGACACGCGGCACAGATACGCAGTATTTT
>TRBV6-5|-|TRBJ1-3|-
CASRIGNTIYF
TGTGCCAGCAGAATTGGAAACACCATATATTTT
>TRBV29-1|-|TRBJ2-5|-
CSVEGTGGYGTQYF
TGCAGCGTTGAAGGGACAGGAGGGTACGGGACCCAGTACTTC
>TRBV7-9|few|TRBJ1-1|-
CASSSLGRENTEAFF
TGTGCCAGCAGCTCCCTTGGACGGGAAAACACTGAAGCTTTCTTT
>TRBV4-2|-|TRBJ2-5|-
CASSQDFQETQYF
TGTGCCAGCAGCCAAGATTTCCAAGAGACCCAGTACTTC
>TRBV12-3/TRBV12-4|-|TRBJ2-7|TRBD1
CASSRTGAGYEQYF
TGTGCCAGCAGTCGGACAGGGGCAGGGTACGAGCAGTACTTC
>TRBV7-8|-|TRBJ1-1|-
CASSMARNTEAFF
TGTGCCAGCAGCATGGCCAGGAACACTGAAGCTTTCTTT